This T cell receptor (beta chain) is from a study of CD8 T cells in Susac syndrome. The study's findings and limits: By the study's own acknowledgment, its TCR sequencing and HLA analysis included relatively few individuals.

Peripheral blood CD8+ and CD4+ T cells were profiled by TCR beta sequencing. The study used treatment-naive patients who had stable or active relapsing-remitting disease as multiple sclerosis controls. Random hexamers were used to reverse transcribe roughly 0.45 to 1 ug of RNA. Coverage of TCR beta CDR3 amplification by immunoSEQ multiplex PCR extended to 54 Vbeta and 13 Jbeta. MiXCR was run by TCRdb on the immunoSEQ multiplex PCR reads, yielding one entry per CDR3 protein. The sample carries 100,000 to 150,000 distinct CDR3 sequences, about 95% recorded once. About this clonotype: The antigen is unknown.

Germline values: CDR1 MNHEY, CDR2 SVGEGT. V was pared by 5 bases and J by 0 bases, with 13 bases between. This CDR3 region has 15 residues. The V and J genes are TRBV6-2 or TRBV6-3 and TRBJ2-5; D is possibly TRBD1 (5 bases). Sequencing was carried out using CD4+ T cells from PBMCs. This sequence originates from a human donor with multiple sclerosis. CDR3 amino acids: CASSGLGRNQETQYF. CDR3 nucleotide sequence: TGTGCCAGCAGTGGTTTGGGGCGGAACCAAGAGACCCAGTACTTC.